This T cell receptor beta chain was recorded in a study of metastatic and nonmetastatic thyroid tumors. Study-level background: The authors compared repertoires across blood and tumor or nodule tissue from malignant and benign thyroid patients.

Thyroid surgery took place with no prior treatment in any patient. Overall study results and limits: Reports indicated that malignant thyroid tumors showed significantly higher TCR beta diversity than benign nodules did, in blood and tumor.

The CDR3 spans 13 residues. In germline, CDR1 is MNHNS, CDR2 SASEGT. V lost 8 bases and J 6 bases, leaving 16 bases between the germline ends. In the authors' methods: It was from CDR3 differences across clinicopathological groups that a distant-metastasis classifier for papillary thyroid cancer was built. With MiXCR, TCRdb called clones anew from the PCR reads. None of the V and J calls come from the authors' own analysis; TCRdb made them. The sample lists 14,000 or so clones, about 33% occurring once. This clone was recorded many times. Its target is unknown. The TCR originated in a female donor with papillary thyroid cancer or a benign thyroid nodule (not recorded which). Some clones in this sample may be carry-over from other donors' samples. Sample: tumor tissue. The chain carries TRBV6-1 and TRBJ1-1; D may be TRBD1 (6 bases). CDR3 region: CASGDGGLAEAFF. In DNA, the CDR3 is TGTGCCAGCGGGGATGGGGGGCTCGCTGAAGCTTTCTTT.